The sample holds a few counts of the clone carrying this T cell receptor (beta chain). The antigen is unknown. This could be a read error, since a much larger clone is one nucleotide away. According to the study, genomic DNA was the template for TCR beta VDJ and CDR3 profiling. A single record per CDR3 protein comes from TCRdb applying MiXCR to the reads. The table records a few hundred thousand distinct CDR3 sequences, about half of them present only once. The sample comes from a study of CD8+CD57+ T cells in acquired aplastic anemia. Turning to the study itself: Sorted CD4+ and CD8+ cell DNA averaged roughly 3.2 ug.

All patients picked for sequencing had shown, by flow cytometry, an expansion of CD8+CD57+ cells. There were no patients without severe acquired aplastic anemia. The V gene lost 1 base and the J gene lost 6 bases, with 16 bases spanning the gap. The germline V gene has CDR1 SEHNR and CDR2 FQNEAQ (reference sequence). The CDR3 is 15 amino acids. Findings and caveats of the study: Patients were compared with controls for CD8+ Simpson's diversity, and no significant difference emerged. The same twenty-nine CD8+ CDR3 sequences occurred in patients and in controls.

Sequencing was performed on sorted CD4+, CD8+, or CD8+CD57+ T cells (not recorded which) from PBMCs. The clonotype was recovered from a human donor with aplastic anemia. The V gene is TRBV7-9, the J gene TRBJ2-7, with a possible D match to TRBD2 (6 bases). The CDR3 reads CASSLVGYAEGEQYF. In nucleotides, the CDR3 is TGTGCCAGCAGCTTAGTAGGGTACGCGGAGGGCGAGCAGTACTTC. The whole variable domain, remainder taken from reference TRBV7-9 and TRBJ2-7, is DTGVSQNPRHKITKRGQNVTFRCDPISEHNRLYWYRQTLGQGPEFLTYFQNEAQLEKSRLLSDRFSAERPKGSFSTLEIQRTEQGDSAMYLCASSLVGYAEGEQYFGPGTRLTVT.